This entry lists 9 T cell receptor beta chains sequenced from one sample in a study of blood T cell repertoires in COVID-19. The assay was immunoSEQ multiplex PCR, and TCRdb's table has in-frame clones only and misses some. The sample shows 250,000 or so clones, approximately 86% of them seen only once. The sequencing sample was made of peripheral blood. The receptors originated from a man aged 40-55 years with active or convalescent COVID-19.

This sequence joins TRBV5-5 and TRBJ2-4, with TRBD1 matching 7 bases. Germline assignment: CDR1 SGHKS and CDR2 YYEKEE (reference sequence). V was pared by 4 bases and J by 7 bases, with 11 bases of the junction left unmatched. The CDR3 covers 15 residues. CDR3 sequence (DNA): TGTGCCAGCAGCATATTTCGGACAGGAGATAACATTCAGTACTTC. Protein product: CASSIFRTGDNIQYF.

The J gene is TRBJ2-5, the V gene TRBV11-3, with D perhaps matching TRBD1 (7 bases). The germline V and J ends were trimmed by 5 bases and 8 bases, with 15 bases remaining between them. CDR1 SGHNT and CDR2 YENEEA come from the germline V gene. This CDR3 is built from 13 residues. The CDR3 sequence: CASSRAGGNTQYF. Here the CDR3 DNA reads TGTGCCAGCAGCCGGGCAGGGGGGAATACCCAGTACTTC.

The rearrangement uses TRBV29-1 and TRBJ1-1; D is unresolved. V shed 5 bases and J shed 2 bases, with 12 bases lying between them. Germline-derived CDR1 and CDR2 are SQVTM and ANQGSEA. The CDR3 is 13 residues long. CDR3 sequence: CSVNRGLNTEAFF. CDR3 bases: TGCAGCGTTAATCGAGGCCTCAACACTGAAGCTTTCTTT.

The chain is built from TRBV13 and TRBJ2-5; the match to TRBD1 covers 7 bases. The CDR3 totals 21 residues. The V segment lost 5 bases and the J segment 3 bases; nucleotides outside the gene matches: 27. Germline-derived CDR1 and CDR2 are PRHDT and FYEKMQ (reference sequence). The CDR3 spells CASSQRGPTGILARLKETQYF. CDR3 DNA: TGTGCCAGCAGCCAAAGGGGGCCCACAGGGATTCTAGCCCGTCTTAAAGAGACCCAGTACTTC. The whole variable domain, filled in from reference TRBV13 and TRBJ2-5, reads AAGVIQSPRHLIKEKRETATLKCYPIPRHDTVYWYQQGPGQDPQFLISFYEKMQSDKGSIPDRFSAQQFSDYHSELNMSSLELGDSALYFCASSQRGPTGILARLKETQYFGPGTRLLVL.

The J gene is TRBJ2-3, the V gene TRBV29-1; 9 nucleotides agree with TRBD1. The germline V gene has CDR1 SQVTM and CDR2 ANQGSEA. This CDR3 contains 15 residues. Unmatched junction bases numbered 7, after V lost 4 bases and J lost 2 bases. The CDR3 region has the DNA TGCAGCGTTGGATCTGGGACAGGGATCACAGATACGCAGTATTTT. This codes for CSVGSGTGITDTQYF.

The chain combines TRBV28 with TRBJ1-4; no reliable D call. The germline V gene encodes CDR1 MDHEN and CDR2 SYDVKM. This CDR3 has 14 residues. The V end was cut by 3 bases, the J end by 0 bases, with 5 bases between. The CDR3 DNA reads as TGTGCCAGCAGTTTCAGTCCAACTAATGAAAAACTGTTTTTT. As protein: CASSFSPTNEKLFF.

This clone was picked up one time. The chain couples TRBV21-1 to TRBJ2-4; the table gives TRBD2 as D, unverified against the DNA. TRBV21-1 is reported as a pseudogene. The CDR3 runs to 12 residues. The CDR3 DNA sequence: TGTGCCAGCAGCCCCCCGGGGTGGAAGATATACTTC. This translates into CASSPPGWKIYF.

The chain combines TRBV6-5 with TRBJ2-5, with D uncertain. The CDR3 is 14 residues long. CDR1 is MNHEY and CDR2 is SVGAGI in the germline V gene. Deletions cut 0 bases from V and 1 base from J, with 6 bases between. The CDR3 here is CASSYSSLQETQYF. CDR3 sequence (DNA): TGTGCCAGCAGTTACTCGAGTCTCCAAGAGACCCAGTACTTC.

This chain links TRBV13 with TRBJ2-7; D possibly corresponds to TRBD2 (5 bases). The CDR3 runs to 13 residues. Per the germline V gene, CDR1 is PRHDT and CDR2 is FYEKMQ (reference sequence). Between the trimmed V and J ends, which lost 6 bases and 3 bases, there was a span of 12 bases. CDR3 sequence reads: CASSYHRDYEQYF. As DNA, the CDR3 is TGTGCCAGCAGTTATCACCGGGACTACGAGCAGTACTTC.